This T cell receptor beta chain appears in the sequencing data of a study of cytomegalovirus exposure and HLA in healthy donors. About the study: Around 80 million unique TCR sequences came from HLA-typed donors in an early release.

The V and J ends lost 0 bases and 3 bases respectively, with 7 bases between them. The CDR3 has 14 residues. Germline CDR1 reads SGHRS; CDR2 reads YFSETQ. This PCR relied on a set of 60 Vbeta primers and 13 Jbeta primers. Sequencing was performed with immunoSEQ multiplex PCR; in TCRdb, only in-frame clones are kept and a portion is missing. The sample consists of about 150,000 clones, roughly 74% of them appearing once. Study-level points and caveats: The study flagged 150 to 200 TCR beta chains as cytomegalovirus-associated.

Note on this clone: Its target is not known.

Sequencing was carried out using PBMCs. This rearrangement joins TRBV5-1 to TRBJ1-5, with TRBD1 as a possible D gene (6 bases). This sequence was found in a man younger than 30 in good health and CMV-seronegative. The chain's CDR3 is CASSLGQDNQPQHF. DNA for the CDR3: TGCGCCAGCAGCTTGGGACAGGACAATCAGCCCCAGCATTTT.